One and the same sample provided the 11 T cell receptor beta chains below, sequenced in a study. Via MiXCR, TCRdb re-called the 5' RACE reads, giving one row per CDR3 protein. The profile shows tens of thousands of distinct CDR3 sequences, under 30% of them singletons. Sample: naive CD4+ T cells sorted from a lymph node. The subset here: naive CD4+ T cells, CD4+CD45RA+CD25-. The receptors originated from a female donor with breast cancer.

The chain is built from TRBV12-3 or TRBV12-4 and TRBJ2-4, with 8 positions matching TRBD1. The V segment lost 5 bases and the J segment 0 bases; nucleotides outside the gene matches: 9. This CDR3 region has 17 residues. The CDR3 here is CASSPQGQALAKNIQYF. The CDR3 DNA reads TGTGCCAGCAGTCCTCAGGGACAGGCGCTAGCCAAAAACATTCAGTACTTC.

With regard to this clonotype: This may be a read error: a much more frequent sequence differs by one nucleotide. The chain joins TRBV5-5 to TRBJ2-7; D not resolved. The V end lost 6 bases, the J end lost 9 bases, and 25 bases lay between the germline ends. This CDR3 is built from 15 residues. Germline lookup yields CDR1 SGHKS and CDR2 YYEKEE (reference sequence). The CDR3 sequence is CASNSALSRANVQYF. CDR3 DNA: TGTGCCAGCAACTCGGCCTTAAGTCGGGCGAACGTGCAGTACTTC.

This clonotype showed up just a few times. At one of its ends the junction is not consistent with the germline gene, which may arise from a read error. The chain joins TRBV12-3 or TRBV12-4 to TRBJ2-3, with 10 bases that match TRBD2. The CDR3 sequence is 15 residues long. The CDR3 sequence: CASSLAGDLTDTQYF. The CDR3 DNA is TGTGCCAGCAGTCTAGCGGGAGACCTCACAGATACGCAGTATTTT.

The chain recombines TRBV10-3 with TRBJ1-4; TRBD1 might be the D (6 bases). CDR1 and CDR2 (germline): ENHRY, SYGVKD. Trimming removed 10 bases at V and 3 bases at J, with 9 bases between. This CDR3 region has 12 residues. As DNA, the CDR3 is TGTGCCACAAGACAGGCTAATGAAAAACTGTTTTTT. Protein sequence: CATRQANEKLFF.

The V and J genes are TRBV4-3 and TRBJ1-4; D might be TRBD1 (5 bases). Per germline, CDR1 LGHNA and CDR2 YSLEER. Trimming left V 3 bases short and J 0 bases short, with 5 bases between. This CDR3 comprises 14 residues. The DNA for the CDR3 is TGCGCCAGCAGCCAGGGGGCAACTAATGAAAAACTGTTTTTT. This codes for CASSQGATNEKLFF.

In its sample, this clonotype was seen a few times. The chain links TRBV20-1 to TRBJ2-5, with 14 positions matching TRBD2. Germline CDR1 is DFQATT and CDR2 is SNEGSKA (reference sequence). V lost 7 bases and J lost 4; bases outside the gene matches: 11. The CDR3 spans 16 residues. Here the CDR3 reads CSVTGLAGEVRETQYF. In DNA form, the CDR3 reads TGCAGTGTCACGGGACTAGCGGGAGAGGTCAGAGAGACCCAGTACTTC.

This chain connects TRBV7-8 to TRBJ2-7; D unclear. The germline gives CDR1 SGHVS, CDR2 FQNEAQ. Between the trimmed V and J ends, which lost 3 bases and 3 bases, there was a span of 9 bases. The CDR3 consists of 13 residues. This CDR3 reads CASSFRSSYEQYF. The CDR3 DNA follows: TGTGCCAGCAGCTTCAGGAGTAGCTACGAGCAGTACTTC.

As for this clonotype: This may come from a read error, since a much larger clone is one base off. The conserved closing phenylalanine or tryptophan is absent in this CDR3, likely reflecting a read error. V is TRBV4-3 and J is TRBJ2-1, with D unclear. In germline, CDR1 is LGHNA, CDR2 YSLEER. V shed 4 bases and J shed 9 bases, with 13 bases lying between them. The CDR3 sequence is 13 residues long. CDR3 nucleotide sequence: TGCGCCAGCAGCCCCCACCTGAACGGTGAGCAGTTCTCC. Its protein is CASSPHLNGEQFS.

This clonotype has just a few counts. The genes are TRBV21-1 and TRBJ1-5. TRBV21-1 is marked as a pseudogene. The length of the CDR3 is 14 residues. As DNA, the CDR3 is TGTGCCAGCAGCAAAGCAGTTTCTAATCAGCCCCAGCATTTT. Translated, it gives CASSKAVSNQPQHF.

On this clonotype: A much bigger clone sits one base away, suggesting this may be a read error. The CDR3 does not end in the conserved phenylalanine or tryptophan, so this is likely a read error. The DNA is omitted, as the CDR3 cannot be located on it reliably, and the CDR3 follows TCRdb's listing. V gene TRBV29-1 combines with J gene TRBJ2-1; the DNA was not compared with TRBD1, the D call given in the table. The CDR3 length is 10 residues, termini included. From germline, CDR1 is SQVTM and CDR2 ANQGSEA. The CDR3 region is CSVEDSSPVS.

The CDR3: CASRLSYEQYF. The DNA for the CDR3 is TGTGCCAGCAGGCTCTCCTACGAGCAGTACTTC. The chain has TRBV6-2 or TRBV6-3 and TRBJ2-7; D gene ambiguous. The CDR3 has 11 amino acids. Trimming cost V 6 bases and J 0 bases, with 3 bases left between them. Germline assignment: CDR1 MNHEY and CDR2 SVGEGT.